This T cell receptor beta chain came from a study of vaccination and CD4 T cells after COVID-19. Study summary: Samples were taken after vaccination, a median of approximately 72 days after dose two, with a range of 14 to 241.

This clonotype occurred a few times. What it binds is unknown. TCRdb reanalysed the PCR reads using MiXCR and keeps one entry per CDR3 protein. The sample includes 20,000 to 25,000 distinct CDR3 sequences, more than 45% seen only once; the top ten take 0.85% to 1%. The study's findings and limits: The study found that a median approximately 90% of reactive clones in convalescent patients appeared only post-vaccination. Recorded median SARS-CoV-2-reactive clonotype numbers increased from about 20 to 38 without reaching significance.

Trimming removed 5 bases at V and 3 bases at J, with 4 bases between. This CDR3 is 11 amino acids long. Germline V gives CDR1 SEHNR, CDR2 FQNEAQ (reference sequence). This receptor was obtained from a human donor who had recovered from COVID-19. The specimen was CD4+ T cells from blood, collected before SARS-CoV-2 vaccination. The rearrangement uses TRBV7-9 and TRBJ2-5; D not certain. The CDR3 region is CASSVKETQYF. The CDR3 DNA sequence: TGTGCCAGCAGCGTCAAAGAGACCCAGTACTTC.